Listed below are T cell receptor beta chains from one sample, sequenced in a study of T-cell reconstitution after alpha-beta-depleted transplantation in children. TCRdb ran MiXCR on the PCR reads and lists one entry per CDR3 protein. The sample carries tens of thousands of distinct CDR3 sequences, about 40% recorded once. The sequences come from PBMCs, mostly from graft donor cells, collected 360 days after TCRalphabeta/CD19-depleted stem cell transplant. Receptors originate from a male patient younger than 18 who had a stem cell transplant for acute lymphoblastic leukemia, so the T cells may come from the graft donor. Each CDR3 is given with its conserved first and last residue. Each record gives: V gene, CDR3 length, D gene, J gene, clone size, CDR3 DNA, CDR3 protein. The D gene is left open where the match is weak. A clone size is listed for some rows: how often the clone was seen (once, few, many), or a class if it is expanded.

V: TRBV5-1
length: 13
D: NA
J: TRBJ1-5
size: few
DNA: TGCGCCAGCAGCTTGGACGGGGAACAGCCCCAGCATTTT
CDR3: CASSLDGEQPQHF

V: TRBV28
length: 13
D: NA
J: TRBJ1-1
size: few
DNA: TGTGCCAGCAGCTTGCGGGTTAACACTGAAGCTTTCTTT
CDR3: CASSLRVNTEAFF

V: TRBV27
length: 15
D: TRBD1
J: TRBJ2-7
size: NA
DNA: TGTGCCAGCAGTCCGGGACAGGGAAGGCTGTACGAGCAGTACTTC
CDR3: CASSPGQGRLYEQYF

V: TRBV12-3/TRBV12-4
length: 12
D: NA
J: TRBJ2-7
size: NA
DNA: TGTGCCAGCGGAACAGGGCGGTACGAGCAGTACTTC
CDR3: CASGTGRYEQYF

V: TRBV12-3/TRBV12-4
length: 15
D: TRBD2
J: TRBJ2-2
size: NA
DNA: TGTGCCAGCAGTCCTTTCGGGGGGGCCACCGGGGAGCTGTTTTTT
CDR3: CASSPFGGATGELFF

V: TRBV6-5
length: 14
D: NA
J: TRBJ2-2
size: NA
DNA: TGTGCCAGCAGTTACCCCCCGATGGCGGGGGAGCTGTTTTTT
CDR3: CASSYPPMAGELFF

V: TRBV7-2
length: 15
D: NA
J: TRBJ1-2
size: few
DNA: TGTGCCAGCACCCACTGGGGGACAACTAACTATGGCTACACCTTC
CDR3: CASTHWGTTNYGYTF

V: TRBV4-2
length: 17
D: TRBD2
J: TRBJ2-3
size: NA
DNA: TGTGCCAGCAGCCAAGGACTAGCGGGACCTCACACAGATACGCAGTATTTT
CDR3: CASSQGLAGPHTDTQYF

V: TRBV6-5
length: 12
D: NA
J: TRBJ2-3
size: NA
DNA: TGTGCCAGCAGTATGACAGCGGATACGCAGTATTTT
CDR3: CASSMTADTQYF

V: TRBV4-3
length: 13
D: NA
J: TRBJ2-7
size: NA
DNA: TGCGCCAGCAGTCAGGGAGTAGACTACGAGCAGTACTTC
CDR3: CASSQGVDYEQYF

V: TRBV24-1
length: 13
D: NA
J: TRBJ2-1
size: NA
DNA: TGTGCCACCAGTCCGTCCACTCACAATGAGCAGTTCTTC
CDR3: CATSPSTHNEQFF

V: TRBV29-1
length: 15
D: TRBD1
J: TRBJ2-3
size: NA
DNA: TGCAGCGTTAAACTGATGCCAGGGGGCCTAGATACGCAGTATTTT
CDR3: CSVKLMPGGLDTQYF

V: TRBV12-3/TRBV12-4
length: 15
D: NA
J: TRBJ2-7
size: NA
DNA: TGTGCCAGCAGTTTAGGCGGGTCCCTCTCCTACGAGCAGTACTTC
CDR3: CASSLGGSLSYEQYF

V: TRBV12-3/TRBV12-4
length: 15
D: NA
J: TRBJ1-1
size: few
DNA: TGTGCCAGCAGTTTACCGGGGCGTATGAACACTGAAGCTTTCTTT
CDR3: CASSLPGRMNTEAFF

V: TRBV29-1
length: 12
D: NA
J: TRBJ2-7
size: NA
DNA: TGCAGCGGGCTAGGACAGAACTACGAGCAGTACTTC
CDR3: CSGLGQNYEQYF

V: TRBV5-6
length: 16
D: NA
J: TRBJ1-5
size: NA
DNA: TGTGCCAGCAGCTTGGGATCGGGCATTGGCAATCAGCCCCAGCATTTT
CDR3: CASSLGSGIGNQPQHF

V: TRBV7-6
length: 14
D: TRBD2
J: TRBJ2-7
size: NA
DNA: TGTGCCAGCAGCCAACTAGCGATGGCCTACGAGCAGTACTTC
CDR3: CASSQLAMAYEQYF

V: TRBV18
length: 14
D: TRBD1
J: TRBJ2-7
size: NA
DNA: TGTGCCAGCTCACAACAGGGGGCCTTCTACGAGCAGTACTTC
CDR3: CASSQQGAFYEQYF

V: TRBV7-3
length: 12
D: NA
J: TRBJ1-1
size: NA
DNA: TGTGCCAGCAGCAACAGGGACACTGAAGCTTTCTTT
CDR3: CASSNRDTEAFF

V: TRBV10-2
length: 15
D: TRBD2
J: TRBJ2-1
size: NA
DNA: TGCGCCAGCAGTTCGACTAGCGGGAGGATAGATGAGCAGTTCTTC
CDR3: CASSSTSGRIDEQFF

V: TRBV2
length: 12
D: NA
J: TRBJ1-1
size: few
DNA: TGTGCCAGCGAGGAGGGAAGCACTGAAGCTTTCTTT
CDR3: CASEEGSTEAFF

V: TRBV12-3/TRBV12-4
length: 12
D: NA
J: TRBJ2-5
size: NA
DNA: TGTGTCGTACGGGGGCCCGGGGAGACCCAGTACTTC
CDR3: CVVRGPGETQYF

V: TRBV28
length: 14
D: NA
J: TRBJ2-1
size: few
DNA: TGTGCCAGCGGGGTGAGGGGACTCCACAATGAGCAGTTCTTC
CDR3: CASGVRGLHNEQFF